This TCR beta chain was retrieved from a study of blood T cell repertoires in COVID-19. Study context: COVID-19 samples, acute and convalescent, were from the United States, Italy and Spain. T cells, B-cell-depleted T cells, or PBMCs supplied cDNA or gDNA.

Per the germline V gene, CDR1 is LGHNA and CDR2 is YNFKEQ. V lost 0 bases and J lost 4, with 7 bases in between. The CDR3 has 13 amino acids. Original data processing: The authors estimated nucleated cell counts from reference gene primer amplification. Profiling relied on immunoSEQ multiplex PCR, and the TCRdb table lists in-frame clones only, not all of them. The V and J calls and clone size were taken over from that table, and D and trimming were inferred from the DNA. The sample includes 50,000 to 55,000 clones, over 75% of them seen just once. Sequenced input: peripheral blood. The chain links TRBV4-2 to TRBJ2-7; D gene ambiguous. The source of this sequence is a man aged 50-60 years with active COVID-19. This CDR3 is CASSQDLTYEQYF. CDR3 DNA sequence: TGTGCCAGCAGCCAAGATCTAACGTACGAGCAGTACTTC.